The 9 T cell receptor beta chains below all came from one sample that was sequenced in a study of cytomegalovirus exposure and HLA in healthy donors. PCR primers comprised 60 Vbeta and 13 Jbeta primers. The table came from immunoSEQ multiplex PCR; TCRdb's copy has only in-frame clones and leaves some out. The table has roughly 97,000 clones, around 85% seen once; the top ten hold under 5.5%. The sequencing input was PBMCs. All receptors come from a man in his forties in good health and CMV-seropositive.

This chain uses TRBV7-9 with TRBJ1-5; maybe TRBD1 (6 bases). The V gene's germline CDR1 is SEHNR and CDR2 FQNEAQ (reference sequence). The CDR3 spans 15 residues. Trimming took off 5 bases at V and 7 bases at J, with 18 bases between the two ends. CDR3 bases: TGTGCCAGCAGCGCTCTAGGGGGTTCCGGGCAGCCCCAGCATTTT. It codes for CASSALGGSGQPQHF.

This chain uses TRBV9 with TRBJ2-2, with 8 bases identical to TRBD1. Trimming at V came to 2 bases and at J to 1 base, leaving 4 bases not matched to a gene. Germline CDR1 SGDLS, CDR2 YYNGEE. The CDR3 spans 16 residues. For the CDR3, the DNA is TGTGCCAGCAGCGTTTCCGGGACAGGGAACACCGGGGAGCTGTTTTTT. This sequence encodes CASSVSGTGNTGELFF.

The CDR3 loop reads CASSQDGGGGQETQYF. The CDR3 DNA reads TGCGCCAGCAGCCAAGATGGGGGGGGCGGACAAGAGACCCAGTACTTC. The rearrangement joins TRBV4-1 to TRBJ2-5; possible D gene TRBD2, 7 bases. The CDR3 has 16 amino acids. Germline lookup yields CDR1 MGHRA and CDR2 YSYEKL. V shed 0 bases and J shed 2 bases, with 13 bases lying between them.

J is TRBJ1-1 and V is TRBV5-1; no firm D call. Germline V lookup: CDR1 SGHRS, CDR2 YFSETQ. V lost 0 bases and J 1 base, leaving 7 bases between the germline ends. This CDR3 has 14 amino acids. DNA of the CDR3: TGCGCCAGCAGCTTGGACGGGAGGAACACTGAAGCTTTCTTT. Amino acid sequence: CASSLDGRNTEAFF.

This sequence joins TRBV2 and TRBJ1-5; TRBD1 matches at 7 bases. The V gene end was trimmed by 5 bases and the J gene end by 3 bases; junction bases not matched to a gene: 10. This CDR3 has 16 amino acids. Germline V gene sequence: CDR1 SNHLY, CDR2 FYNNEI. This CDR3 reads CASSQEGARVNQPQHF. CDR3 nucleotides: TGTGCCAGCAGTCAGGAGGGGGCGCGGGTCAATCAGCCCCAGCATTTT. Filled out from reference TRBV2 and TRBJ1-5, the complete variable domain reads EPEVTQTPSHQVTQMGQEVILRCVPISNHLYFYWYRQILGQKVEFLVSFYNNEISEKSEIFDDQFSVERPDGSNFTLKIRSTKLEDSAMYFCASSQEGARVNQPQHFGDGTRLSIL.

This chain uses TRBV10-3 with TRBJ2-6; D gene uncertain. This CDR3 region has 14 residues. Germline V gene data show CDR1 as ENHRY and CDR2 as SYGVKD. The ends were cut back, 10 bases at V and 0 bases at J, with 10 bases in the middle. CDR3 in amino acids: CATETSSGANVLTF. CDR3 DNA sequence: TGTGCCACCGAAACAAGCTCTGGGGCCAACGTCCTGACTTTC.

The V and J genes are TRBV12-5 and TRBJ1-2, with D perhaps TRBD1 (6 bases). The V end lost 5 bases, the J end lost 4 bases, and 17 bases lay between the germline ends. Germline V gene data show CDR1 as LGHNT and CDR2 as FRNRAP. This CDR3 has 15 amino acids. For the CDR3, the DNA is TGTGCTAGTGGTCCCGCCCGGGACAACCTCTATGGCTACACCTTC. It specifies CASGPARDNLYGYTF.

The genes are TRBV28 and TRBJ1-5, with D maybe TRBD1 (6 bases). Trimming removed 4 bases at V and 7 bases at J, with 14 bases between. Germline lookup yields CDR1 MDHEN and CDR2 SYDVKM. There are 14 residues in the CDR3. The CDR3 nucleotides are TGTGCCAGCAGTTCCCGGGACATTGGGCAGCCCCAGCATTTT. It is translated as CASSSRDIGQPQHF.

The chain has TRBV5-1 and TRBJ2-5; 8 bases are a match to TRBD2. The CDR3 is 15 residues long. The junction had 5 bases not matched to a gene; V was cut back by 0 bases and J by 4 bases. From germline, CDR1 is SGHRS and CDR2 YFSETQ. The CDR3 loop is CASSLGSGGLETQYF. The CDR3 DNA is TGCGCCAGCAGCTTGGGGTCGGGGGGGCTAGAGACCCAGTACTTC.